These T cell receptor beta chains were read from a single sample in a study of T cell responses to AZD1222 COVID-19 vaccine. Produced via immunoSEQ multiplex PCR; TCRdb's table is partial and in-frame only. Of over 45,000 clones in the sample, more than 75% were seen once. This specimen consisted of peripheral blood, obtained on day 0 of AZD1222 vaccination. The receptors were gathered from an adult in good health. CDR3s include the opening cysteine and the closing phenylalanine or tryptophan. A D gene is named only where the DNA matches it firmly. Only some rows state a clone size, as once, few, many or a class for expanded clones.

size,D,V,J,DNA,CDR3
.,TRBD1,TRBV5-1,TRBJ2-1,TGCGCCAGCAGCGTGACAGGGACGGATGAGCAGTTCTTC,CASSVTGTDEQFF
.,.,TRBV4-3,TRBJ2-2,TGCGCCAGCAGCCAAGGGCCCGGGGTGGGGAACACCGGGGAGCTGTTTTTT,CASSQGPGVGNTGELFF
.,.,TRBV20-1,TRBJ2-5,TGCAGTGCCCGTCCGTCTGAGACCCAGTACTTC,CSARPSETQYF
once,.,TRBV11-1,TRBJ2-7,TGTGCCAGCAGCCCTGGGTTCGAGCAGTACTTC,CASSPGFEQYF
.,TRBD2,TRBV28,TRBJ2-7,TGTGCCAGCAGAAGAAGCGGGAACTCCTACGAGCAGTACTTC,CASRRSGNSYEQYF
.,.,TRBV4-2,TRBJ1-2,TGTGCCAGCAGCCAAGATTTGGGGTCACACTATGGCTACACCTTC,CASSQDLGSHYGYTF
.,.,TRBV6-5,TRBJ1-5,TGTGCCAGCCGGGACGTAGGAGGACAGCCCCAGCATTTT,CASRDVGGQPQHF
.,.,TRBV14,TRBJ2-7,TGTGCCAGCAGCCAAGTCCGCGTGAACGAGCAGTACTTC,CASSQVRVNEQYF
.,.,TRBV15,TRBJ2-1,TGTGCCACCGGGATTACTAACTACAATGAGCAGTTCTTC,CATGITNYNEQFF
.,.,TRBV21-1,TRBJ2-1,TGTGCCAGCAGCAAAGACGGCCTAGTAGACTACAATGAGCAGTTCTTC,CASSKDGLVDYNEQFF
once,.,TRBV7-9,TRBJ1-2,TGTGCCAGCAGCCCCTGGATAGTTCTTAATGGCTACACCTTC,CASSPWIVLNGYTF
.,TRBD1,TRBV5-4,TRBJ1-2,TGTGCCAGCAGCCCAAGACAGGGGGCTGACTATGGCTACACCTTC,CASSPRQGADYGYTF
.,.,TRBV9,TRBJ2-3,TGTGCCAGCAGCGTCGGGAGCACAGATACGCAGTATTTT,CASSVGSTDTQYF
.,.,TRBV12-5,TRBJ1-5,TGTGCTAGTGGTTTGGACCCGGGGGAGGGCAATCAGCCCCAGCATTTT,CASGLDPGEGNQPQHF
.,.,TRBV4-1,TRBJ1-1,TGCGCCAGCAGCCATGACCCGACGGCTACTGAAGCTTTCTTT,CASSHDPTATEAFF
.,.,TRBV18,TRBJ1-2,TGTGCCAGCTCACCATCACTAATACAGGGAATATCGAGCTACACCTTC,CASSPSLIQGISSYTF
.,.,TRBV10-3,TRBJ1-1,TGTGCCATCAGTGAGCAAGGACAGATAGGTAACACTGAAGCTTTCTTT,CAISEQGQIGNTEAFF
.,.,TRBV19,TRBJ1-2,TGTGCCAGTAGTATTAACAGGGCCAGGGGCTATGGCTACACCTTC,CASSINRARGYGYTF
.,TRBD1,TRBV5-5,TRBJ1-4,TGTGCCAGCAGCTTGGGACAGGGCCCTAAACTGTTTTTT,CASSLGQGPKLFF
.,.,TRBV5-5,TRBJ2-5,TGTGCCAGCAGCCTAACGGGACCCAGACAGACTGTCCTGAAGACCCAGTACTTC,CASSLTGPRQTVLKTQYF
few,.,TRBV10-3,TRBJ2-7,TGTGCCATCAGAGGGGACCGGCGGGATCCCTACGAGCAGTACTTC,CAIRGDRRDPYEQYF
.,.,TRBV9,TRBJ2-3,TGTGCCAGCAGCGTAGACGGATACACAGATACGCAGTATTTT,CASSVDGYTDTQYF
.,TRBD1,TRBV5-1,TRBJ2-1,TGCGCCAGCAGCCACGGGACAGGGGGCCAAAATGAGCAGTTCTTC,CASSHGTGGQNEQFF
once,TRBD2,TRBV2,TRBJ2-1,TGTGCCAGCGGGACTAGCGGAAACAATGAGCAGTTCTTC,CASGTSGNNEQFF
.,.,TRBV19,TRBJ2-2,TGTGCCAGTAGTATAGTGACAGCGGGCCTTGCGAACACCGGGGAGCTGTTTTTT,CASSIVTAGLANTGELFF
.,.,TRBV9,TRBJ2-1,TGTGCCAGCAGCGCCGAAAGCGGGCTCTACAATGAGCAGTTCTTC,CASSAESGLYNEQFF
.,TRBD1,TRBV4-2,TRBJ2-1,TGTGCCAGCAGCCAAGATGGGACAGACAATGAGCAGTTCTTC,CASSQDGTDNEQFF
.,.,TRBV5-1,TRBJ1-5,TGCGCCAGCAGCTTGGAAGGAGGGGATAATCAGCCCCAGCATTTT,CASSLEGGDNQPQHF
.,TRBD1,TRBV11-2,TRBJ2-5,TGTGCCAGCAGCCCTCCCGAGACAGGGTTGACCCAGTACTTC,CASSPPETGLTQYF
.,.,TRBV11-2,TRBJ2-2,TGTGCCAGCATTCAACGCGGGGAGCTGTTTTTT,CASIQRGELFF